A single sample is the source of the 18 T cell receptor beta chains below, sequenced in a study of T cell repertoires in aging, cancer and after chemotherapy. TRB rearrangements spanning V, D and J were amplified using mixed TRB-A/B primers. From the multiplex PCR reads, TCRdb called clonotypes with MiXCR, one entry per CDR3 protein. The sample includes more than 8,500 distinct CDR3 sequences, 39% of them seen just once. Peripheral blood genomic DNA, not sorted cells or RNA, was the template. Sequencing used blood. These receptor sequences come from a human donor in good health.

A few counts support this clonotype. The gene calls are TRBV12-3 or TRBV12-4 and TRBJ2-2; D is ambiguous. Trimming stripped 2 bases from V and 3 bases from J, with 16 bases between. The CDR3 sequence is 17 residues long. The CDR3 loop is CASSLIMGSIHTGELFF. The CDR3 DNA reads TGTGCCAGCAGTTTAATCATGGGGTCCATACACACCGGGGAGCTGTTTTTT.

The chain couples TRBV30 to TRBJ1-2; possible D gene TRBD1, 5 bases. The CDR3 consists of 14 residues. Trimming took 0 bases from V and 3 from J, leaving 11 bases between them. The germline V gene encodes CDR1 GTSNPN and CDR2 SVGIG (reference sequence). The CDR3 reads CAWSVGGSDYGYTF. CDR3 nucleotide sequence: TGTGCCTGGAGTGTCGGGGGTAGTGACTATGGCTACACCTTC.

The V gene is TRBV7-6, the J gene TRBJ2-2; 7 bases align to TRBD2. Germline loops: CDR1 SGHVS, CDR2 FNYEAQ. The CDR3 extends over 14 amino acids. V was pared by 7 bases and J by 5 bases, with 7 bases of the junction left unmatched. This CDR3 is CASILPGGTGELFF. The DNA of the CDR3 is TGTGCCAGCATCCTCCCGGGGGGAACCGGGGAGCTGTTTTTT.

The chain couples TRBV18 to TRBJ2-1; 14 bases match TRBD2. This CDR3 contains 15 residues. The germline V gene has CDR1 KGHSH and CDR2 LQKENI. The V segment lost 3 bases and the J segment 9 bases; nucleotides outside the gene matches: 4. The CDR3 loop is CASSPGLAGAGEQFF. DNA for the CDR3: TGTGCCAGCTCACCGGGACTAGCGGGAGCGGGTGAGCAGTTCTTC.

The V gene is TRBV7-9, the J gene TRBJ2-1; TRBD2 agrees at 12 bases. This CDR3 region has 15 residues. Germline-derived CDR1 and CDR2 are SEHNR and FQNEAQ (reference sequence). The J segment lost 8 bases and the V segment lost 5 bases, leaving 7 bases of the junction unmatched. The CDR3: CASSRWTSGAHEQFF. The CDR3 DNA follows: TGTGCCAGCAGCCGTTGGACTAGCGGGGCCCATGAGCAGTTCTTC. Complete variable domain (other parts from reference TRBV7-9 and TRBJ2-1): DTGVSQNPRHKITKRGQNVTFRCDPISEHNRLYWYRQTLGQGPEFLTYFQNEAQLEKSRLLSDRFSAERPKGSFSTLEIQRTEQGDSAMYLCASSRWTSGAHEQFFGPGTRLTVL.

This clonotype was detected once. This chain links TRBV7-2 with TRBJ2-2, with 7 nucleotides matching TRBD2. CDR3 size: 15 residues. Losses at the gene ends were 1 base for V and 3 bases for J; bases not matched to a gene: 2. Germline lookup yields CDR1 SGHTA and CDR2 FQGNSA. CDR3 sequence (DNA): TGTGCCAGCAGCTTAGTGGGAGGGTACACCGGGGAGCTGTTTTTT. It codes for CASSLVGGYTGELFF.

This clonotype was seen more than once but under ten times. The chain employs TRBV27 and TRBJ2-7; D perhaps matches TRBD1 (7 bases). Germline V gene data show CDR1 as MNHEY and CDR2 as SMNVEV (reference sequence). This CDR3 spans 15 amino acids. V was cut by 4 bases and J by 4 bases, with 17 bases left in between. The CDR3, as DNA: TGTGCCAGCAGTTCCGGGACAGCGGGCGGGTACGAGCAGTACTTC. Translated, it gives CASSSGTAGGYEQYF.

The chain's CDR3 is CASSLASAYTDTQYF. CDR3 bases: TGTGCCAGCAGCTTAGCTAGCGCCTACACAGATACGCAGTATTTT. The chain joins TRBV13 to TRBJ2-3; possibly TRBD2 for D (6 bases). This CDR3 is 15 amino acids long. CDR1 is PRHDT, CDR2 FYEKMQ, per germline (reference sequence). The ends were cut back, 1 base at V and 2 bases at J, with 10 bases in the middle.

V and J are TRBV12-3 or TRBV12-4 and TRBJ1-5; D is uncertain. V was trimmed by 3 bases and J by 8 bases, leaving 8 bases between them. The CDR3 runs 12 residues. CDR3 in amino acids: CASSFWGEPQHF. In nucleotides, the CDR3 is TGTGCCAGCAGTTTTTGGGGAGAGCCCCAGCATTTT.

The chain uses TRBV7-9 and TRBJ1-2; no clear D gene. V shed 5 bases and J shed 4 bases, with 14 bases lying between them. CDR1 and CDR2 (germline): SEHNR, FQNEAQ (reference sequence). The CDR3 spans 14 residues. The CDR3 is CASSPDGTGYGYTF. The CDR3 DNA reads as TGTGCCAGCAGCCCGGACGGTACCGGCTATGGCTACACCTTC.

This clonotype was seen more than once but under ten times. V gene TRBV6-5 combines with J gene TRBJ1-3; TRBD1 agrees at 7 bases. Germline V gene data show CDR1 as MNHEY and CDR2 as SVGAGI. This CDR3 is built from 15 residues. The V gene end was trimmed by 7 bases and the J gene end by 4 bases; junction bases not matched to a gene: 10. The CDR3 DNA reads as TGTGCCAGCATCTACGGGACAGCCAACGGAAACACCATATATTTT. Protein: CASIYGTANGNTIYF.

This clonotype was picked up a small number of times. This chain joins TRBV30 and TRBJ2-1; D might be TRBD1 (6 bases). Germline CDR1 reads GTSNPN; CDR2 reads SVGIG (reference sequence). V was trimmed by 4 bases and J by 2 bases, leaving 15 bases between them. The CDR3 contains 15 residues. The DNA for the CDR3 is TGTGCCTGGAAACACGAGACAGGTCCCTACAATGAGCAGTTCTTC. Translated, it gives CAWKHETGPYNEQFF.

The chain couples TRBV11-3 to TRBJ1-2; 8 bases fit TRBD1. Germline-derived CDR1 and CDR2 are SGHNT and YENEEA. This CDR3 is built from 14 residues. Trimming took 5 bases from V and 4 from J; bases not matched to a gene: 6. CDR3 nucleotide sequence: TGTGCCAGCAGCCCTCGGACAGGGAGCTATGGCTACACCTTC. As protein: CASSPRTGSYGYTF.

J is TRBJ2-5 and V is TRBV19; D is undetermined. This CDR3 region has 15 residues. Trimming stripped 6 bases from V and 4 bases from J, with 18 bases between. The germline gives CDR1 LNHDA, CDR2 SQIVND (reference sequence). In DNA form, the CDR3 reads TGTGCCAGTAGCCCCCGGCGGTCCGGCACAGAGACCCAGTACTTC. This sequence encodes CASSPRRSGTETQYF.

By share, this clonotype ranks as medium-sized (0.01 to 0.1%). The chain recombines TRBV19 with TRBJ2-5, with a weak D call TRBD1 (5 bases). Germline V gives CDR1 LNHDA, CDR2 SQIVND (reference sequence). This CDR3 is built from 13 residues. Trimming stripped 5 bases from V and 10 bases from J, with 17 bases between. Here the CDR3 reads CASSAGQGGSQYF. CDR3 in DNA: TGTGCCAGTAGTGCCGGGCAGGGTGGTAGCCAGTACTTC.

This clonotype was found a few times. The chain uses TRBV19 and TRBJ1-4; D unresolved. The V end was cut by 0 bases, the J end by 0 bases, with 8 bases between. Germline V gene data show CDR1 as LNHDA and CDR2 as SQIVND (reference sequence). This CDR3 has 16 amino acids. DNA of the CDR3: TGTGCCAGTAGTATAGATCCTAGGGCAACTAATGAAAAACTGTTTTTT. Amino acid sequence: CASSIDPRATNEKLFF.

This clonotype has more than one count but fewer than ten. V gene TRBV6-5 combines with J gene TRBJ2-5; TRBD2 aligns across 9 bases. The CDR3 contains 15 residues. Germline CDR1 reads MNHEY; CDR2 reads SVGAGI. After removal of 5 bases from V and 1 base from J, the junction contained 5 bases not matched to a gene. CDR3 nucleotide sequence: TGTGCCAGCAGTGAAGCGGGAGGAACCCAAGAGACCCAGTACTTC. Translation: CASSEAGGTQETQYF.

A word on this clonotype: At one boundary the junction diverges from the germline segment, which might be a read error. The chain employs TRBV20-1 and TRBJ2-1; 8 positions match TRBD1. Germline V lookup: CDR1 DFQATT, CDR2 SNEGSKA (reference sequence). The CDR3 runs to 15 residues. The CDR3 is CSARADRALLRSNLF. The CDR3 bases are TGCAGTGCTAGAGCGGACAGGGCCCTTTTGAGGTCCAATCTCTTC.